Given below is one TCR beta chain in context. Clones were sequenced by immunoSEQ multiplex PCR, and TCRdb holds only the in-frame ones, with some missing. Of some 290,000 clones in the sample, roughly 85% are singletons; the top ten hold about 4.5%. This specimen belongs to a study of blood T cell repertoires in COVID-19. Germline V lookup: CDR1 SGHVS, CDR2 FNYEAQ. CDR3 length equals 18 residues. The V and J ends lost 1 base and 2 bases, in that order; junction bases with no gene match: 11. The V and J genes are TRBV7-6 and TRBJ2-3; 8 nucleotides line up with TRBD2. The receptor's source is a man between 60 and 75 years old who had recovered from COVID-19. Sequencing input: peripheral blood. CDR3 loop: CASSLVNTAGGTTDTQYF. CDR3 nucleotides: TGTGCCAGCAGCTTAGTAAACACTGCGGGAGGAACCACAGATACGCAGTATTTT.